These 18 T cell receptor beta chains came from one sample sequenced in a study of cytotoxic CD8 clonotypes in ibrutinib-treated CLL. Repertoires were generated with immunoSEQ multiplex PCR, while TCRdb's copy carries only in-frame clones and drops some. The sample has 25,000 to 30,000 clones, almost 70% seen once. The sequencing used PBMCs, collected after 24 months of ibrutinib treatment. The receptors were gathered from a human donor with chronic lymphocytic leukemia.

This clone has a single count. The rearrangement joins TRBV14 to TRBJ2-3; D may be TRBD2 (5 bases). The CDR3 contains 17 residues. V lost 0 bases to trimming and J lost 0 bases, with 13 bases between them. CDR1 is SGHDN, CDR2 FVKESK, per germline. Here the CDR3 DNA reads TGTGCCAGCAGCCAAGATCAGGACGGACTGAGCACAGATACGCAGTATTTT. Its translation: CASSQDQDGLSTDTQYF.

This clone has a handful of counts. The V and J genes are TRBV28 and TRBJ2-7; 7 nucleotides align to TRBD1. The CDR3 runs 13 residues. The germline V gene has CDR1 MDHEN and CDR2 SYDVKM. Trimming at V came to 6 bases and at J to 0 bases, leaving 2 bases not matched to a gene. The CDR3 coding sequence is TGTGCCAGCAGCCGGGACAGCTCCTACGAGCAGTACTTC. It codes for CASSRDSSYEQYF. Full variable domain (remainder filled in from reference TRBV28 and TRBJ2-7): DVKVTQSSRYLVKRTGEKVFLECVQDMDHENMFWYRQDPGLGLRLIYFSYDVKMKEKGDIPEGYSVSREKKERFSLILESASTNQTSMYLCASSRDSSYEQYFGPGTRLTVT.

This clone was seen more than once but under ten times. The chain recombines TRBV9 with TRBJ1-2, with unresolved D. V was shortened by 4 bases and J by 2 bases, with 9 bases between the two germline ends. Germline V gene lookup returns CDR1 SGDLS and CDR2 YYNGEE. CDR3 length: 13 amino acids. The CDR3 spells CASSLQTNYGYTF. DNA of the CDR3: TGTGCCAGCAGCTTACAGACGAACTATGGCTACACCTTC.

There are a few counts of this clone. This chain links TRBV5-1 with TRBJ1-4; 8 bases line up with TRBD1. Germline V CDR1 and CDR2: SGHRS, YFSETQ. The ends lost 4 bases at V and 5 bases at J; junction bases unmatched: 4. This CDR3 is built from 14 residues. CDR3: CASSKGQANEKLFF. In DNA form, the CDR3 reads TGCGCCAGCAGCAAGGGACAGGCGAATGAAAAACTGTTTTTT. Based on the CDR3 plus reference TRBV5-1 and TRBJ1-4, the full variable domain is KAGVTQTPRYLIKTRGQQVTLSCSPISGHRSVSWYQQTPGQGLQFLFEYFSETQRNKGNFPGRFSGRQFSNSRSEMNVSTLELGDSALYLCASSKGQANEKLFFGSGTQLSVL.

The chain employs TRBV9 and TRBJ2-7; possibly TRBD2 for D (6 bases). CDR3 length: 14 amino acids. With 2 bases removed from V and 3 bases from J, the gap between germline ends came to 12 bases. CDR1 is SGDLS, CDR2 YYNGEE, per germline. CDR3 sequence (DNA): TGTGCCAGCAGCGTTCGGGCGGGGAGCTACGAGCAGTACTTC. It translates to CASSVRAGSYEQYF. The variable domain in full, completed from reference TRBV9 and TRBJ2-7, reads DSGVTQTPKHLITATGQRVTLRCSPRSGDLSVYWYQQSLDQGLQFLIQYYNGEERAKGNILERFSAQQFPDLHSELNLSSLELGDSALYFCASSVRAGSYEQYFGPGTRLTVT.

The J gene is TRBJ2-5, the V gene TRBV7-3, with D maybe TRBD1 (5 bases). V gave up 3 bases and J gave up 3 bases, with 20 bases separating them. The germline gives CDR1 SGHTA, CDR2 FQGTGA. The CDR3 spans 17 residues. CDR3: CASSFKGIANTEETQYF. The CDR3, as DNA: TGTGCCAGCAGCTTTAAGGGGATAGCTAATACCGAAGAGACCCAGTACTTC.

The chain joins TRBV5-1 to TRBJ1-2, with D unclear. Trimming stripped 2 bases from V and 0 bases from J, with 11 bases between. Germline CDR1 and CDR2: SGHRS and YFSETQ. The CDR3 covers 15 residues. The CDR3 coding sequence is TGCGCCAGCAGCTTATTCGGAGAACCTAACTATGGCTACACCTTC. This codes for CASSLFGEPNYGYTF. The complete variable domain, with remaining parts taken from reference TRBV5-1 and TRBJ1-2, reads KAGVTQTPRYLIKTRGQQVTLSCSPISGHRSVSWYQQTPGQGLQFLFEYFSETQRNKGNFPGRFSGRQFSNSRSEMNVSTLELGDSALYLCASSLFGEPNYGYTFGSGTRLTVV.

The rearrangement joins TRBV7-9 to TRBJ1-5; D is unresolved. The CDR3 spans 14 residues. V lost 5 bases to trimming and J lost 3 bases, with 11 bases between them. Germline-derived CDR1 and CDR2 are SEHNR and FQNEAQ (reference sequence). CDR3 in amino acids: CASSTDGFNQPQHF. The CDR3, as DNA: TGTGCCAGCAGCACGGACGGATTCAATCAGCCCCAGCATTTT.

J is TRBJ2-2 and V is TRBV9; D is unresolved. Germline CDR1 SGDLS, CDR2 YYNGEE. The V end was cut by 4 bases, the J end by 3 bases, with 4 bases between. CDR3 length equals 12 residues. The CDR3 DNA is TGTGCCAGCAGCCCCCACACCGGGGAGCTGTTTTTT. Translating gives CASSPHTGELFF.

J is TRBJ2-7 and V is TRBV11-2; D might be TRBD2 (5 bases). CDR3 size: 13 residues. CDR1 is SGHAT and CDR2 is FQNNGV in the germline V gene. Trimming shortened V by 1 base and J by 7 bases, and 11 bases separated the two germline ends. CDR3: CASSLAPAGEQYF. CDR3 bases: TGTGCCAGCAGCTTAGCCCCGGCGGGTGAGCAGTACTTC.

The CDR3 DNA reads TGTGCCAGCAGTGAAGCTAACGACTACACCCGGGCTGATGAAAAACTGTTTTTT. Amino acids: CASSEANDYTRADEKLFF. The V gene is TRBV2, the J gene TRBJ1-4; D unclear. Germline loops: CDR1 SNHLY, CDR2 FYNNEI. Trimming removed 0 bases at V and 6 bases at J, with 20 bases between. There are 18 residues in the CDR3. Supplemented by reference TRBV2 and TRBJ1-4, the full variable domain reads EPEVTQTPSHQVTQMGQEVILRCVPISNHLYFYWYRQILGQKVEFLVSFYNNEISEKSEIFDDQFSVERPDGSNFTLKIRSTKLEDSAMYFCASSEANDYTRADEKLFFGSGTQLSVL.

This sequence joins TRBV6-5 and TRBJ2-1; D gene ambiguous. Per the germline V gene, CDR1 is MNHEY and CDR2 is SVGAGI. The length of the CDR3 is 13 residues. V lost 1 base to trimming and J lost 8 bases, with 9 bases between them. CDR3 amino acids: CASSYFVSDEQFF. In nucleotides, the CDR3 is TGTGCCAGCAGTTACTTTGTCAGCGATGAGCAGTTCTTC.

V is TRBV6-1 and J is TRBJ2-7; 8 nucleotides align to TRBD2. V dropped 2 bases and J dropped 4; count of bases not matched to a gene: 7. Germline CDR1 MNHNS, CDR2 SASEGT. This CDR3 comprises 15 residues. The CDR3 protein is CASSEPGGGIYEQYF. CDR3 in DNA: TGTGCCAGCAGTGAACCCGGCGGGGGGATATACGAGCAGTACTTC.

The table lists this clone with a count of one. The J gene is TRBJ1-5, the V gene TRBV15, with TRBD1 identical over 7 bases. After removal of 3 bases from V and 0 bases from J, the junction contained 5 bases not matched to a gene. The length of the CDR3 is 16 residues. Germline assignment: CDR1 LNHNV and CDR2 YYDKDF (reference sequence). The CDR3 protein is CATSRDRLTSNQPQHF. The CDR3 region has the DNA TGTGCCACCAGCAGGGACAGGTTGACTAGCAATCAGCCCCAGCATTTT.

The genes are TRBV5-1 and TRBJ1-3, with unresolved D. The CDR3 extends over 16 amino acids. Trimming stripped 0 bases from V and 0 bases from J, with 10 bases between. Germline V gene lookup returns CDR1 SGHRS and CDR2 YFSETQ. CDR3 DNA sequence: TGCGCCAGCAGCTTGGGGTGGGCTAGCTCTGGAAACACCATATATTTT. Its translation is CASSLGWASSGNTIYF.

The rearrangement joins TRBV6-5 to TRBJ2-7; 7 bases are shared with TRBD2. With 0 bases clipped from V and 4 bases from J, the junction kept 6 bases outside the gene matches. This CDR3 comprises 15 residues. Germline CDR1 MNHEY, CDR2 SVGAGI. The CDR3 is CASSYSRGRGYEQYF. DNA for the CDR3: TGTGCCAGCAGTTACTCGCGGGGGAGGGGTTACGAGCAGTACTTC.

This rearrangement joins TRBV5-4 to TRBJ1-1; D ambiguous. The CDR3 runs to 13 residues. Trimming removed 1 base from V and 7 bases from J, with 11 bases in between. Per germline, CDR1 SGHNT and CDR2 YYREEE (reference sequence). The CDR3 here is CASSLFRGDEAFF. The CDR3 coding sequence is TGTGCCAGCAGCTTGTTCCGAGGCGATGAAGCTTTCTTT.

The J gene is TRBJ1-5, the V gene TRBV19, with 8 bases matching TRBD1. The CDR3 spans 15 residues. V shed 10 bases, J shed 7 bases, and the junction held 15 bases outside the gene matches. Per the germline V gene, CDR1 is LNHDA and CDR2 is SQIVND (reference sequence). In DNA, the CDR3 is TGTGCCACCACCAACCGAGGACAGGGCACCCAGCCCCAGCATTTT. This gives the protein CATTNRGQGTQPQHF.